This T cell receptor beta chain was sequenced in a study of shared clonotypes between healthy human individuals. Clones were sequenced by immunoSEQ multiplex PCR, and TCRdb holds only the in-frame ones, with some missing. The sample includes about a million clones, approximately 72% of them seen just once. V lost 0 bases to trimming and J lost 1 base, with 10 bases between them. The CDR3 extends over 16 amino acids. Germline assignment: CDR1 MNHNY and CDR2 SVGAGI (reference sequence). This sequence originates from a man younger than 35 in good health. The sequenced sample was memory CD4+ T cells sorted from blood. The sample's subset: CD45RA-negative fraction. The chain joins TRBV6-6 to TRBJ1-5; D unresolved. The chain's CDR3 is CASSYSTATSNQPQHF. CDR3 DNA: TGTGCCAGCAGTTACTCGACGGCCACGAGCAATCAGCCCCAGCATTTT.